This T cell receptor beta chain was captured in a study of T cell responses to AZD1222 COVID-19 vaccine. Here immunoSEQ multiplex PCR was the method, and the copy in TCRdb shows in-frame clones only, minus some. This table has 70,000 or so clones, less than 85% appearing once. In regard to this clone: A read error may account for a junction end that differs from germline.

Source: peripheral blood, taken 28 days after the second AZD1222 dose. The clonotype was recovered from an adult who received the AZD1222 COVID-19 vaccine.

The DNA of the CDR3 is TGCGCCAGCAGTTTGGGAGGGGCTTATGAGCAGTTCTTC. Protein product: CASSLGGAYEQFF. The chain has TRBV5-1 and TRBJ2-1; 7 bases map to TRBD2. Germline lookup yields CDR1 SGHRS and CDR2 YFSETQ. There are 13 residues in the CDR3.